A single sample is the source of the 10 T cell receptor beta chains below, sequenced in a study of blood T cell repertoires in COVID-19. The protocol was immunoSEQ multiplex PCR, while the TCRdb copy is restricted to in-frame clones and leaves out a portion. The sample lists about 440,000 clones; roughly nine tenths were seen once. Sequenced: PBMCs or T cells enriched from blood (not recorded which). All receptors derive from a woman between 18 and 29 years old with acute COVID-19.

The V and J genes are TRBV11-2 and TRBJ2-7; 9 nucleotides line up with TRBD2. Germline V gene lookup returns CDR1 SGHAT and CDR2 FQNNGV. This CDR3 spans 16 amino acids. V was pared by 4 bases and J by 4 bases, with 11 bases of the junction left unmatched. As DNA, the CDR3 is TGTGCCAGCAGCTCCCTTTGGGCTAGCGGGACTTACGAGCAGTACTTC. This sequence encodes CASSSLWASGTYEQYF.

The J gene is TRBJ2-1, the V gene TRBV29-1, with 9 bases identical to TRBD2. The CDR3 covers 15 residues. Trimming at V came to 0 bases and at J to 8 bases, leaving 8 bases not matched to a gene. Germline assignment: CDR1 SQVTM and CDR2 ANQGSEA. CDR3 amino acids: CSVEEMRGGVDEQFF. CDR3 sequence (DNA): TGCAGCGTTGAAGAGATGCGGGGGGGCGTAGATGAGCAGTTCTTC.

The chain couples TRBV5-1 to TRBJ2-1; 8 nucleotides line up with TRBD2. Germline V CDR1 and CDR2: SGHRS, YFSETQ. V was pared by 0 bases and J by 2 bases, with 1 base of the junction left unmatched. CDR3 size: 15 residues. Written as DNA, the CDR3 is TGCGCCAGCAGCTTGGATAGCGGGACCTACAATGAGCAGTTCTTC. It encodes CASSLDSGTYNEQFF.

This chain uses TRBV5-1 with TRBJ1-2; 9 bases agree with TRBD1. CDR1 is SGHRS and CDR2 is YFSETQ in the germline V gene. V was pared by 4 bases and J by 8 bases, with 21 bases of the junction left unmatched. The CDR3 length is 18 residues. CDR3 residues: CASSGLRDREKKGLGYTF. The DNA of the CDR3 is TGCGCCAGCAGCGGCCTCCGGGACAGGGAGAAGAAAGGCTTGGGCTACACCTTC.

The V and J genes are TRBV29-1 and TRBJ2-3; a weak D match, TRBD1 (5 bases). The germline gives CDR1 SQVTM, CDR2 ANQGSEA. The CDR3 runs 14 residues. V lost 7 bases, J lost 2 bases, and 16 bases lay in between. The CDR3: CSALGVLITDTQYF. CDR3 in DNA: TGCAGCGCCCTAGGGGTACTGATCACAGATACGCAGTATTTT.

The V call is TRBV5-4, the J call TRBJ2-2; the match to TRBD2 covers 8 bases. The J segment lost 4 bases and the V segment lost 5 bases, leaving 7 bases of the junction unmatched. Germline loops: CDR1 SGHNT, CDR2 YYREEE (reference sequence). The length of the CDR3 is 15 residues. In DNA, the CDR3 is TGTGCCAGCAGAATAGCGGGATCCCTCACCGGGGAGCTGTTTTTT. This translates into CASRIAGSLTGELFF.

The chain uses TRBV12-5 and TRBJ2-2; TRBD1 agrees at 7 bases. The CDR3 length is 14 residues. Germline assignment: CDR1 LGHNT and CDR2 FRNRAP. Germline trimming cut 1 base from V and 7 bases from J; bases unmatched to any gene: 3. The CDR3 region is CASGLEGAGGELFF. As DNA, the CDR3 is TGTGCTAGTGGTTTGGAGGGGGCAGGCGGGGAGCTGTTTTTT. Using reference TRBV12-5 and TRBJ2-2 for the parts outside the CDR3, the full variable domain is DARVTQTPRHKVTEMGQEVTMRCQPILGHNTVFWYRQTMMQGLELLAYFRNRAPLDDSGMPKDRFSAEMPDATLATLKIQPSEPRDSAVYFCASGLEGAGGELFFGEGSRLTVL.

The J gene is TRBJ2-7, the V gene TRBV6-2 or TRBV6-3; D possibly corresponds to TRBD2 (5 bases). This CDR3 has 14 amino acids. From germline, CDR1 is MNHEY and CDR2 SVGEGT. Trimming took 2 bases from V and 13 from J, leaving 21 bases between them. CDR3 loop: CASSYRSVVVGGYF. Written as DNA, the CDR3 is TGTGCCAGCAGTTACCGGTCGGTAGTAGTCGGAGGATACTTC.

The rearrangement joins TRBV5-1 to TRBJ1-2, with D possibly matching TRBD1 (6 bases). Germline loops: CDR1 SGHRS, CDR2 YFSETQ. V was clipped by 4 bases and J by 8 bases, with 15 bases between them. The length of the CDR3 is 13 residues. This CDR3 reads CASSVDNRAGYTF. The CDR3 DNA sequence: TGCGCCAGCAGCGTCGACAACAGGGCGGGCTACACCTTC. Variable domain in full (rest from reference TRBV5-1 and TRBJ1-2): KAGVTQTPRYLIKTRGQQVTLSCSPISGHRSVSWYQQTPGQGLQFLFEYFSETQRNKGNFPGRFSGRQFSNSRSEMNVSTLELGDSALYLCASSVDNRAGYTFGSGTRLTVV.

A word on this clone: This sample includes further DNA sequences coding for the same CDR3. The V gene is TRBV28, the J gene TRBJ1-4; D is ambiguous. This CDR3 region has 11 residues. The germline CDR1 and CDR2 sequences are MDHEN and SYDVKM. The V gene lost 3 bases and the J gene lost 7 bases, with 3 bases spanning the gap. The DNA for the CDR3 is TGTGCCAGCAGTTTTAGTGAAAAACTGTTTTTT. Protein sequence: CASSFSEKLFF.